This entry lists 12 T cell receptor beta chains sequenced from one sample in a study of vaccination and CD4 T cells after COVID-19. Cultured CD4+ T cells had their DNA profiled by the Oncomine TCR Beta short-read assay. TCRdb used MiXCR to reprocess the PCR reads, holding one entry per CDR3 protein. In the table there are some 16,000 distinct CDR3 sequences, 40% to 65% of which are singletons. The antigens of these receptors remain unknown. This sample's treatment: roughly 11-day PBMC culture with coronavirus spike peptide pools or control peptides (ViraFEST assay). Specimen: CD4+ T cells from blood, cultured in vitro, collected before SARS-CoV-2 vaccination. These receptors were obtained from a human donor who had recovered from COVID-19.

This clonotype appeared a few times. The rearrangement joins TRBV7-2 to TRBJ2-1, with D perhaps TRBD2 (5 bases). Trimming took off 1 base at V and 5 bases at J, with 9 bases between the two ends. This CDR3 has 14 residues. The germline V gene encodes CDR1 SGHTA and CDR2 FQGNSA. The DNA for the CDR3 is TGTGCCAGCAGCTTAGGAGGGATAAACAATGAGCAGTTCTTC. It specifies CASSLGGINNEQFF.

J is TRBJ2-1 and V is TRBV7-8; no firm D call. The CDR3 runs to 13 residues. CDR1 is SGHVS and CDR2 is FQNEAQ in the germline V gene. V lost 1 base, J lost 8 bases, and 9 bases lay in between. Here the CDR3 reads CASSLGMGDEQFF. Here the CDR3 DNA reads TGTGCCAGCAGCTTAGGTATGGGCGATGAGCAGTTCTTC.

The V gene is TRBV7-2, the J gene TRBJ1-5; the D is unclear. Germline CDR1 and CDR2: SGHTA and FQGNSA. With 4 bases removed from V and 2 bases from J, the gap between germline ends came to 12 bases. The CDR3 extends over 15 amino acids. CDR3 loop: CASSWTPDGNQPQHF. CDR3 DNA sequence: TGTGCCAGCAGCTGGACCCCGGACGGCAATCAGCCCCAGCATTTT.

This rearrangement joins TRBV11-3 to TRBJ1-5; no definite D call. Trimming cost V 3 bases and J 4 bases, with 10 bases left between them. CDR1 is SGHNT, CDR2 YENEEA, per germline. There are 14 residues in the CDR3. CDR3 amino acids: CASSFGGPNQPQHF. CDR3 nucleotide sequence: TGTGCCAGCAGCTTCGGCGGACCGAATCAGCCCCAGCATTTT. The full variable domain, rest sourced from reference TRBV11-3 and TRBJ1-5, is EAGVVQSPRYKIIEKKQPVAFWCNPISGHNTLYWYLQNLGQGPELLIRYENEEAVDDSQLPKDRFSAERLKGVDSTLKIQPAELGDSAVYLCASSFGGPNQPQHFGDGTRLSIL.

This chain joins TRBV6-1 and TRBJ1-2; D remains unclear. The germline gives CDR1 MNHNS, CDR2 SASEGT. The CDR3 totals 15 residues. V lost 4 bases, J lost 0 bases, and 12 bases lay in between. CDR3 DNA sequence: TGTGCCAGCAGTGTTAGAGGAGGCCCTAACTATGGCTACACCTTC. Its protein is CASSVRGGPNYGYTF.

The CDR3 spells CASSLLGDYEQYF. DNA for the CDR3: TGTGCCAGCAGCTTGCTCGGAGACTACGAGCAGTACTTC. The chain links TRBV5-6 to TRBJ2-7; D unclear. Trimming removed 1 base at V and 3 bases at J, with 8 bases between. CDR1 SGHDT and CDR2 YYEEEE come from the germline V gene. The CDR3 totals 13 residues.

This chain connects TRBV6-2 or TRBV6-3 to TRBJ2-3, with TRBD2 matching over 8 bases. The CDR3 totals 15 residues. Germline CDR1 MNHEY, CDR2 SVGEGT. Trimming cost V 6 bases and J 3 bases; bases outside gene matches: 8. CDR3 residues: CASRLPGGGTDTQYF. The DNA of the CDR3 is TGTGCCAGCAGATTGCCGGGAGGGGGAACAGATACGCAGTATTTT.

The table lists this clonotype with a few counts. The chain uses TRBV20-1 and TRBJ2-3; 8 bases match TRBD2. J gave up 2 bases and V 2 bases, and 3 bases lay outside the gene matches. Germline CDR1 is DFQATT and CDR2 is SNEGSKA (reference sequence). The CDR3 is 14 residues long. CDR3 coding DNA: TGCAGTGCTAGATCGCGGGGGGTCACAGATACGCAGTATTTT. This sequence encodes CSARSRGVTDTQYF.

This chain connects TRBV6-1 to TRBJ2-7, with D possibly being TRBD1 or TRBD2 (5 bases each). This CDR3 has 14 residues. Looked up from germline, CDR1 is MNHNS and CDR2 is SASEGT. Trimming shortened V by 5 bases and J by 4 bases, and 15 bases separated the two germline ends. CDR3 DNA sequence: TGTGCCAGCAGTAGAAGGGACGGCGGATACGAGCAGTACTTC. Protein product: CASSRRDGGYEQYF.

This clonotype was detected once. The rearrangement uses TRBV27 and TRBJ2-3; D gene uncertain. This CDR3 has 14 residues. The germline CDR1 and CDR2 sequences are MNHEY and SMNVEV (reference sequence). Trimming cost V 3 bases and J 0 bases, with 7 bases left between them. CDR3 amino acids: CASSLGASTDTQYF. DNA for the CDR3: TGTGCCAGCAGTTTGGGCGCCAGCACAGATACGCAGTATTTT.

This sequence joins TRBV5-6 and TRBJ1-2, with D uncertain. The CDR3 length is 13 residues. Trimming stripped 3 bases from V and 7 bases from J, with 13 bases between. The germline V gene has CDR1 SGHDT and CDR2 YYEEEE. The CDR3 is CASSWADVGGYTF. CDR3 sequence (DNA): TGTGCCAGCAGCTGGGCGGACGTAGGTGGCTACACCTTC.

The chain couples TRBV20-1 to TRBJ1-1; D not resolved. Trimming stripped 6 bases from V and 6 bases from J, with 17 bases between. The CDR3 consists of 13 residues. CDR1 and CDR2 from the germline V gene are DFQATT and SNEGSKA (reference sequence). For the CDR3, the DNA is TGCAGTGCCCGGACGGACCCCTCGTCTGAAGCTTTCTTT. Translating it yields CSARTDPSSEAFF.